This TCR beta chain was documented in a study of T cells expressing NK-cell markers. Study-level background: Repertoire data for TCR beta were derived from sorted T cells (CD3+CD56+NKG2C+, CD3+CD56+NKG2C- and CD3+CD56-NKG2C+). Among eight sequenced donors, seven carried HCMV seropositivity while one was seronegative. Study findings and constraints: The share of CD8+ T cells held by dominant NKG2C+ clonotypes was about 1.0-7.5% in over 5 donors.

From its re-call of the 5' RACE reads, TCRdb lists each CDR3 protein once, without DNA. The table for this sample gives some 110,000 distinct CDR3 sequences. On this clonotype itself: Antigen specificity is unknown.

This CDR3 contains 14 residues. Germline CDR1 is LGHDT and CDR2 is YNNKEL (reference sequence). The TCR comes from a woman between 18 and 70 years old in good health. Sequenced input: blood T cells: a sorted CD56 or NKG2C T cell subset, CD4+ or CD8+ T cells, or bulk PBMC T cells (not recorded which). This chain joins TRBV3-1 and TRBJ2-2; TCRdb names TRBD1, which stays unverified in the absence of DNA. The CDR3 here is CASTVTGGFGELFF.